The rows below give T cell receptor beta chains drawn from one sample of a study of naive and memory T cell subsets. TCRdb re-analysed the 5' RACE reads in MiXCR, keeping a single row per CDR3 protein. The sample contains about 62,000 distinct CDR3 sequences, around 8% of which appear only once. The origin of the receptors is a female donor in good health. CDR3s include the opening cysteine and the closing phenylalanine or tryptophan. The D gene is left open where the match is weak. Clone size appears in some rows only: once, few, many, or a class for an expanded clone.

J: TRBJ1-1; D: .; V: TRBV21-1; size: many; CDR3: CASSKEGGGTNTEAFF; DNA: TGTGCCAGCAGCAAAGAAGGTGGGGGAACGAACACTGAAGCTTTCTTT
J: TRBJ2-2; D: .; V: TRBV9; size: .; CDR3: CASSVGDAWNTGELFF; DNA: TGTGCCAGCAGCGTAGGGGACGCCTGGAACACCGGGGAGCTGTTTTTT
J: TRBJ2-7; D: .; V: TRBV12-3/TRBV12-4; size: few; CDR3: CASSLHSSYEQYF; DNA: TGTGCCAGCAGTTTACACAGTTCCTACGAGCAGTACTTC
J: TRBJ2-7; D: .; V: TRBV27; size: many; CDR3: CAISGPGISEQYF; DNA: TGTGCCATTTCGGGACCAGGGATTTCCGAGCAGTACTTC
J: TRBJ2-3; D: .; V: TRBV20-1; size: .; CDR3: CSVGGLPGTDTQYF; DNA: TGCAGTGTCGGCGGACTTCCGGGCACAGATACGCAGTATTTT
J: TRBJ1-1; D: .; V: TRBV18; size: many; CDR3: CASSTGPLLAGTEAFF; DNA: TGTGCCAGCTCAACGGGCCCCCTTTTGGCGGGGACTGAAGCTTTCTTT
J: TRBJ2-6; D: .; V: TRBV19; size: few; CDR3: CASTSRGLKSGANVLTF; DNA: TGTGCCAGTACCAGCAGGGGTCTAAAATCTGGGGCCAACGTCCTGACTTTC
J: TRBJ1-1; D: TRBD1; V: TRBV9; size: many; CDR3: CASSETGTGGAFF; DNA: TGTGCCAGCAGCGAGACCGGGACAGGGGGGGCTTTCTTT
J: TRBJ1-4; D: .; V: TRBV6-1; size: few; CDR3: CASSEIIRGREEKLFF; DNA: TGTGCCAGCAGTGAAATAATCAGGGGACGGGAGGAAAAACTGTTTTTT
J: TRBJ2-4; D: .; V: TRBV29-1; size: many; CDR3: CSVADLRAQNIQYF; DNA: TGCAGCGTTGCCGATCTCCGGGCCCAAAACATTCAGTACTTC
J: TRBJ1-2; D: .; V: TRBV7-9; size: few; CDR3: CASSFAGGEGNSTYGYTF; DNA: TGTGCCAGCAGCTTTGCGGGGGGAGAGGGTAATTCCACTTATGGCTACACCTTC
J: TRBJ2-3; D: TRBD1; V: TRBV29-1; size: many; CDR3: CSVEGDRERAGTDTQYF; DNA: TGCAGCGTTGAGGGGGACAGGGAACGGGCCGGCACAGATACGCAGTATTTT
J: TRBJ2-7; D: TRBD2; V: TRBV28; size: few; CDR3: CASSTIGIAGAREQYF; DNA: TGTGCCAGCAGTACTATTGGGATAGCGGGAGCAAGGGAGCAGTACTTC
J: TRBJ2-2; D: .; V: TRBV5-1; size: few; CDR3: CASRTTGPVTGELFF; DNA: TGCGCCAGCAGAACGACAGGTCCAGTCACCGGGGAGCTGTTTTTT
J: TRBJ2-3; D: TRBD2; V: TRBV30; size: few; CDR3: CAWSVGGGNTDTQYF; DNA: TGTGCCTGGAGTGTCGGGGGGGGCAACACAGATACGCAGTATTTT
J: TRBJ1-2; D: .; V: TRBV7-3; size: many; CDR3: CASTRPSYGYTF; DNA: TGTGCCAGCACCAGACCGAGCTATGGCTACACCTTC
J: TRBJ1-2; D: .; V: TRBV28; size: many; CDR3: CASSLPSGRIDGYTF; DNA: TGTGCCAGCAGTTTACCCTCAGGACGGATTGATGGCTACACCTTC
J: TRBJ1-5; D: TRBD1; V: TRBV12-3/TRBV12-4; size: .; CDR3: CASSDRVRGGSNQPQHF; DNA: TGTGCCAGCAGTGACAGGGTTCGAGGCGGTAGCAATCAGCCCCAGCATTTT
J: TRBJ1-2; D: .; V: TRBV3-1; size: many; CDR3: CASSPEVEGVGGYTF; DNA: TGTGCCAGCAGCCCGGAAGTCGAGGGGGTGGGTGGCTACACCTTC
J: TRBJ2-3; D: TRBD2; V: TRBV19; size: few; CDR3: CASSEFAGGATDTQYF; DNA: TGTGCCAGTAGTGAATTCGCGGGGGGGGCCACAGATACGCAGTATTTT
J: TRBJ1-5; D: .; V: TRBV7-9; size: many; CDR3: CASSLGGRNQPQHF; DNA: TGTGCCAGCAGCTTAGGGGGACGCAATCAGCCCCAGCATTTT
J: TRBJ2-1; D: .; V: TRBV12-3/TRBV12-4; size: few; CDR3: CASTLTDEQFF; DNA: TGTGCCAGCACCCTAACGGATGAGCAGTTCTTC
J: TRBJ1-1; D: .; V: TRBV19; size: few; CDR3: CASRAGLSGTEAFF; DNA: TGTGCCAGTAGGGCCGGACTGAGCGGCACTGAAGCTTTCTTT
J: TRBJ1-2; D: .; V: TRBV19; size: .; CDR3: CASSIRDRAGYTF; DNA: TGTGCCAGTAGTATTCGGGACCGCGCGGGCTACACCTTC
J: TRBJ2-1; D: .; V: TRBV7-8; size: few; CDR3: CASSSPGEVYNEQFF; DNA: TGTGCCAGCAGCTCTCCGGGTGAAGTCTACAATGAGCAGTTCTTC
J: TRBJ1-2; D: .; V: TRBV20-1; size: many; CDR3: CSARDRGGYGYTF; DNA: TGCAGTGCTAGAGATAGAGGAGGCTATGGCTACACCTTC
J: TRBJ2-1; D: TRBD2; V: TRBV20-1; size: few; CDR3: CSARDPGSGDSYNEQFF; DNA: TGCAGTGCTAGAGATCCGGGTAGCGGGGACTCCTACAATGAGCAGTTCTTC
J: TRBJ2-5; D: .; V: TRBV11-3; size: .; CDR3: CASSLGLLQETQYF; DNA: TGTGCCAGCAGCTTGGGACTTCTCCAAGAGACCCAGTACTTC
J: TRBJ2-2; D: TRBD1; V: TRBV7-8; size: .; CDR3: CASSLRQGALSTGELFF; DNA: TGTGCCAGCAGCTTAAGACAGGGGGCCCTCTCCACCGGGGAGCTGTTTTTT
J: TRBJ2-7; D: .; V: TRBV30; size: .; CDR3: CAWEGNRHEQYF; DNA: TGTGCCTGGGAGGGGAATCGGCACGAGCAGTACTTC
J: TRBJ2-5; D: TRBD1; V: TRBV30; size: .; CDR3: CAWSQGAIETQYF; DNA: TGTGCCTGGTCCCAGGGGGCCATTGAGACCCAGTACTTC
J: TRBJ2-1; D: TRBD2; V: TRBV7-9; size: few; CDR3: CASSSPVAGGSHEQFF; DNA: TGTGCCAGCAGCTCCCCTGTTGCGGGAGGGTCTCATGAGCAGTTCTTC
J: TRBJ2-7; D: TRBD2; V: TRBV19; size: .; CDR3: CASSTGREIYEQYF; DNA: TGTGCCAGTAGTACCGGGAGGGAGATCTACGAGCAGTACTTC
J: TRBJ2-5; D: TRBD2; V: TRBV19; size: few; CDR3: CATSPGLAGGYETQYF; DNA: TGTGCCACCAGTCCGGGACTAGCGGGAGGGTATGAGACCCAGTACTTC
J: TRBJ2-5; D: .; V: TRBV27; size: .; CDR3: CASSFLRGPGETQYF; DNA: TGTGCCAGCAGTTTCCTCAGGGGTCCTGGAGAGACCCAGTACTTC
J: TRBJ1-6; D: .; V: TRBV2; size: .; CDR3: CARAGSGNNSPLHF; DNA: TGTGCCAGAGCGGGATCAGGGAATAATTCACCCCTCCACTTT
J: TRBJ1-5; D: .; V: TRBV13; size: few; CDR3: CASSLAGSNQPQHF; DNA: TGTGCCAGCAGCTTAGCCGGCAGCAATCAGCCCCAGCATTTT
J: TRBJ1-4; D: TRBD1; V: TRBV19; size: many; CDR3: CASSSPGQGNEKLFF; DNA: TGTGCCAGTAGTTCCCCGGGACAGGGAAATGAAAAACTGTTTTTT
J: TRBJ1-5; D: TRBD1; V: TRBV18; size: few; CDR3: CASSPLTGTGGPQSQHF; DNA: TGTGCCAGCTCACCACTTACCGGGACAGGGGGCCCCCAGTCCCAGCATTTT
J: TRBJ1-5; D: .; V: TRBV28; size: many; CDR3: CASSLGVSSNQPQHF; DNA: TGTGCCAGCAGTTTGGGGGTATCTAGCAATCAGCCCCAGCATTTT
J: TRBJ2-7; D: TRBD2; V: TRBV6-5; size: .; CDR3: CASSRSGTSGSYEQYF; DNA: TGTGCCAGCAGCCGGAGCGGGACTAGCGGCTCCTACGAGCAGTACTTC
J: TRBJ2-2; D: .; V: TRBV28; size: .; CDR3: CASSLERVSLTGELFF; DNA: TGTGCCAGCAGTTTAGAACGGGTGTCACTCACCGGGGAGCTGTTTTTT
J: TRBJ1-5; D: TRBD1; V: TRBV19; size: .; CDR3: CASRDRGRDQPQHF; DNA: TGTGCCAGTAGGGACAGGGGGCGGGATCAGCCCCAGCATTTT
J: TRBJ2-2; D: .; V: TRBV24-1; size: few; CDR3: CATSDSQGPNTGELFF; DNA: TGTGCCACCAGTGATTCTCAGGGGCCGAACACCGGGGAGCTGTTTTTT
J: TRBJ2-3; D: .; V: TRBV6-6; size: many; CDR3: CASSYPGADTQYF; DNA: TGTGCCAGCAGTTACCCAGGGGCAGATACGCAGTATTTT
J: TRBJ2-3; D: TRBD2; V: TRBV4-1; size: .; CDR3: CASSQLPPLAGPRTDTQYF; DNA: TGCGCCAGCAGCCAACTCCCCCCCCTAGCGGGGCCCCGCACAGATACGCAGTATTTT
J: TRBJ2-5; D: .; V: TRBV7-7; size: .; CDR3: CASSLGHSSQETQYF; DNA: TGTGCTAGCAGCTTAGGTCACTCGTCCCAAGAGACCCAGTACTTC
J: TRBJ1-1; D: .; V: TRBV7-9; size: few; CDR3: CASNYWGGMNTEAFF; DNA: TGTGCCAGCAACTACTGGGGGGGGATGAACACTGAAGCTTTCTTT
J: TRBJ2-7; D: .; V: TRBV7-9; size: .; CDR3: CASGMRANEQYF; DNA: TGTGCCAGTGGTATGAGGGCAAACGAGCAGTACTTC
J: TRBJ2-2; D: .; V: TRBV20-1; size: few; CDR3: CSARDSRANTGELFF; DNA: TGCAGTGCTAGAGATAGCAGAGCGAACACCGGGGAGCTGTTTTTT
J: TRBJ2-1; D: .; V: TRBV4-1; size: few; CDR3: CASSQGLDRTLYNEQFF; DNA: TGCGCCAGCAGCCAAGGTTTAGACAGAACCCTATACAATGAGCAGTTCTTC
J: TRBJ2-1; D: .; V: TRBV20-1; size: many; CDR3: CSASSQLQGRNNEQFF; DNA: TGCAGTGCTAGTTCCCAACTACAGGGTAGGAACAATGAGCAGTTCTTC
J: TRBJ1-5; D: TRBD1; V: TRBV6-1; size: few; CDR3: CASSYGQGASRQPQHF; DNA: TGTGCCAGCAGCTATGGACAGGGGGCTTCACGACAGCCCCAGCATTTT
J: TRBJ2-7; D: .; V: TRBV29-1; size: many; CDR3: CSVEVSTDEQYF; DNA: TGCAGCGTTGAAGTCTCCACCGACGAGCAGTACTTC
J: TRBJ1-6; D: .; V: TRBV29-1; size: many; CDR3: CSVWDGNSPLHF; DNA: TGCAGCGTTTGGGACGGCAATTCACCCCTCCACTTT
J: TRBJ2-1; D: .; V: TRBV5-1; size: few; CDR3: CASSLVPSEYNEQFF; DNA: TGCGCCAGCAGCTTGGTACCTAGCGAGTACAATGAGCAGTTCTTC
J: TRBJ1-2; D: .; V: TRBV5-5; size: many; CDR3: CASSLGDLRGYGYTF; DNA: TGTGCCAGCAGCCTAGGGGATCTCCGAGGGTATGGCTACACCTTC
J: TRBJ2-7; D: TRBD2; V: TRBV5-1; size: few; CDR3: CASDSGTSGAYEQYF; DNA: TGCGCCAGCGATTCCGGGACTAGCGGTGCCTACGAGCAGTACTTC